Here is one T cell receptor (beta chain) with its context. This specimen comes from a study of blood T cell repertoires in COVID-19. Turning to the study itself: The United States, Italy and Spain provided the acute and convalescent COVID-19 samples. Sample material is recorded as cDNA or gDNA derived from T cells, B-cell-depleted T cells, or PBMCs.

In the source study's methods: Researchers report that nucleated cell counts were estimated from reference gene primer amplification. TCRdb's table, derived via immunoSEQ multiplex PCR, lists solely in-frame clones and lacks some. From that table come the V and J calls and clone size; the DNA was used to work out D and trimming. The repertoire has about 140,000 clones, about 89% of them found once; the top ten carry around 11%. In terms of age and location, participants ranged from roughly 18 to 100 years and lived in about two dozen US areas. This CDR3 contains 15 residues. CDR1 and CDR2 (germline): SEHNR, FQNEAQ (reference sequence). V was clipped by 2 bases and J by 7 bases, with 12 bases between them.

This TCR derives from a man aged 60 to 75 who had recovered from COVID-19. Sequencing input: PBMCs or T cells enriched from blood (not recorded which). This chain connects TRBV7-9 to TRBJ1-6; D is perhaps TRBD1 (5 bases). CDR3 residues: CASSLSGTLNSPLHF. CDR3 nucleotides: TGTGCCAGCAGCTTAAGTGGGACTCTAAATTCACCCCTCCACTTT.